This T cell receptor beta chain was found in a study of T cell responses to AZD1222 COVID-19 vaccine. Study-wide findings and caveats: Clonal diversity may have been underestimated, and the donors were mostly white British, with more females than males. There were repertoire samples only from the period after the peak T cell response.

Clones were sequenced by immunoSEQ multiplex PCR, and TCRdb holds only the in-frame ones, with some missing. The table lists 100,000 or so clones, 85% to 90% of them singletons. As regards this clone: The antigen is not known.

CDR1 is KGHSH and CDR2 is LQKENI in the germline V gene. V lost 2 bases and J lost 6, with 13 bases in between. The CDR3 length is 15 residues. The origin of this receptor is an adult in good health. The rearrangement links TRBV18 to TRBJ1-4, with D maybe TRBD1 (5 bases). The material sequenced was peripheral blood, taken on day 0 of AZD1222 vaccination. The CDR3 reads CASSPGLGEDEKLFF. The DNA of the CDR3 is TGTGCCAGCTCACCAGGGTTGGGGGAAGATGAAAAACTGTTTTTT.